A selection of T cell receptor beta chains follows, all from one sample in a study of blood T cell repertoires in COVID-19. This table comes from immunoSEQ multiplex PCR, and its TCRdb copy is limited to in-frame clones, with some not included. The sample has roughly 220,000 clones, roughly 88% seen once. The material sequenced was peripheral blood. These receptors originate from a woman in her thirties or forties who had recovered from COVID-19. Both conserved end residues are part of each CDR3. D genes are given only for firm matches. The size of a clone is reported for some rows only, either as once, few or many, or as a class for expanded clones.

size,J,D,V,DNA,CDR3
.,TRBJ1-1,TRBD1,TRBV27,TGTGCCAGCAGTTTAAGGGACAGCCTTCGTGGGGAAGCTTTCTTT,CASSLRDSLRGEAFF
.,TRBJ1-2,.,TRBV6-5,TGTGCCAGCAGTTACTCATTGGAGGCGGCAGACTATGGCTACACCTTC,CASSYSLEAADYGYTF
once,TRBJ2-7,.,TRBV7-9,TGTGCCAGCAGCTTCTTATACGAGCAGTACTTC,CASSFLYEQYF
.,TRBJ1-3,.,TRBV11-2,TGTGCCAGCAGCTTAGAATTTCGCTCTGGAAACACCATATATTTT,CASSLEFRSGNTIYF
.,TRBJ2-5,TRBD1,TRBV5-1,TGCGCCAGCAGCTTTACAGGGGGTGGCGAGACCCAGTACTTC,CASSFTGGGETQYF
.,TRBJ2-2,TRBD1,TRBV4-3,TGCGCCAGCAGCCAACTAACCGGGACAGAGGGTTCCGGGGAGCTGTTTTTT,CASSQLTGTEGSGELFF
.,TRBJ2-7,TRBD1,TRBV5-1,TGCGCCAGCAGGATGCCGGGACAGATATACGAGCAGTACTTC,CASRMPGQIYEQYF
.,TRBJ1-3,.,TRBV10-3,TGTGCCATCAGTGAGTCGACTACGGCGGGAAACACCATATATTTT,CAISESTTAGNTIYF
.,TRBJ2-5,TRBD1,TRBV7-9,TGTGCCAGCAGCTTTGGGACAGGGATGTTGGCAGAGACCCAGTACTTC,CASSFGTGMLAETQYF
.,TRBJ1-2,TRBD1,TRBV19,TGTGCCAGTAGGGCCCCGACAGGGGGTAACTATGGCTACACCTTC,CASRAPTGGNYGYTF
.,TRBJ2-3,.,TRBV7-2,TGTGCCAGCAGCTTGAACTCAGATACGCAGTATTTT,CASSLNSDTQYF
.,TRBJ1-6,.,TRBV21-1,TGTGCCAGCAGCAAAGAACGCACGAAAGGACACCCTAATTCACCCCTCCACTTT,CASSKERTKGHPNSPLHF
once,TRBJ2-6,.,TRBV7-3,TGTGCCAGCAGCTCCGACACCTCTGGGGCCAACGTCCTGACTTTC,CASSSDTSGANVLTF
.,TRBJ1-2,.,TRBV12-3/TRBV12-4,TGTGCCAGCAGTTTCAAGCGGTTCGGTGGCTACACCTTC,CASSFKRFGGYTF
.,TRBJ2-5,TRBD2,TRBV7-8,TGTGCCAGCAGCCGAGGACTAGCGGGGATAACGCAAGAGACCCAGTACTTC,CASSRGLAGITQETQYF
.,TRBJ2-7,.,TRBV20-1,TGCAGTGCTAGTCCAATAGCGGTCTCCTACGAGCAGTACTTC,CSASPIAVSYEQYF
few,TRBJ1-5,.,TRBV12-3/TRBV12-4,TGTGCCAGCAGTCGGACATATCAGCCCCAGCATTTT,CASSRTYQPQHF
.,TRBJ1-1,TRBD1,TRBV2,TGTGCCAGCAGTGAACGGACAGGGAAGGACACTGAAGCTTTCTTT,CASSERTGKDTEAFF
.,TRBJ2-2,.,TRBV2,TGTGCCAGCAGTGAAGCGGAGATTTTAAAAGCGAACACCGGGGAGCTGTTTTTT,CASSEAEILKANTGELFF
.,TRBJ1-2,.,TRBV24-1,TGTGCCACCAGTCCGGGGTATGGCTACACCTTC,CATSPGYGYTF
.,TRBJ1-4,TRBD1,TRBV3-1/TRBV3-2,TGTGCCAGCAGCACCCGGGGACAGGCTAATGAAAAACTGTTTTTT,CASSTRGQANEKLFF
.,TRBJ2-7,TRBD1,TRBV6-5,TGTGCCAGCAGTCCCCGGACAGGGGCCTACGAGCAGTACTTC,CASSPRTGAYEQYF
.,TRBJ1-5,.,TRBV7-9,TGTGCCAGCAGCTTGGGTACAGGTCTTAATCAGCCCCAGCATTTT,CASSLGTGLNQPQHF
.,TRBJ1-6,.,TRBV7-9,TGTGCCAGCAGCCCTTCTTGGCTGGATTCACCCCTCCACTTT,CASSPSWLDSPLHF
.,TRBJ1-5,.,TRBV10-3,TGTGCCATCAGTGAGTCGAAGGGGATTTATCAGCCCCAGCATTTT,CAISESKGIYQPQHF
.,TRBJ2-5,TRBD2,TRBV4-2,TGTGCCAGCAGCCATGGACTAGCGGGGGGTTATGTTAGTGAGACCCAGTACTTC,CASSHGLAGGYVSETQYF